This is a list of T cell receptor beta chains from one sample in a study of cytomegalovirus exposure and HLA in healthy donors. The method was immunoSEQ multiplex PCR; TCRdb's version includes in-frame clones alone and lacks a portion of them. The sample gives about 200,000 clones, 70% to 85% of which show up once; around 1.7% is in the top ten. The sequencing sample was made of PBMCs. These receptors all come from a man aged 45-65 years in good health and CMV-seronegative. Each CDR3 is given with its conserved first and last residue. D genes are given only for firm matches. The size field is filled for only some rows; it gives once, few, many or a size class.

d_call	v_call	j_call	clone_size	cdr3_aa	cdr3_nt
TRBD2	TRBV4-1	TRBJ2-1	.	CASSQDGLAGGPAFF	TGCGCCAGCAGCCAAGATGGACTAGCGGGAGGGCCAGCGTTCTTC
.	TRBV6-6	TRBJ1-1	.	CASSYLSRVNTEAFF	TGTGCCAGCAGTTATCTCTCGAGGGTGAACACTGAAGCTTTCTTT
TRBD2	TRBV4-1	TRBJ2-1	once	CASSQERYRLAGGPRVYNEQFF	TGCGCCAGCAGCCAAGAAAGGTATAGGCTAGCGGGAGGGCCAAGGGTGTACAATGAGCAGTTCTTC
.	TRBV20-1	TRBJ1-1	.	CSARGVGEAFF	TGCAGTGCTAGGGGAGTGGGTGAAGCTTTCTTT
.	TRBV29-1	TRBJ1-1	.	CSGERTNTEAFF	TGCAGCGGTGAGCGGACAAACACTGAAGCTTTCTTT
.	TRBV2	TRBJ1-5	.	CASSEVGDQPQHF	TGTGCCAGCAGTGAAGTGGGAGATCAGCCCCAGCATTTT
TRBD2	TRBV7-2	TRBJ2-1	.	CASSLAPAGGEEQFF	TGTGCCAGCAGCTTAGCCCCAGCGGGAGGGGAGGAGCAGTTCTTC
TRBD2	TRBV9	TRBJ2-1	few	CASSVSLPIPTSGSIFSYNEQFF	TGTGCCAGCAGCGTGTCTCTCCCCATCCCGACTAGCGGGAGTATCTTCTCCTACAATGAGCAGTTCTTC
TRBD1	TRBV19	TRBJ1-2	.	CASGTAFLLVANYGYTF	TGTGCCAGTGGGACAGCCTTTCTATTAGTCGCTAACTATGGCTACACCTTC
.	TRBV28	TRBJ2-7	once	CASRRESFYEQYF	TGTGCTTCGCGTCGGGAGTCCTTCTACGAGCAGTACTTC
.	TRBV29-1	TRBJ1-1	once	CSVQGLGTEAFF	TGCAGCGTTCAGGGACTGGGCACTGAAGCTTTCTTT